This T cell receptor (beta chain) originates from a study of blood T cell repertoires in COVID-19 (dated by TCRdb to the early 2020s). About the investigation overall: Samples covering the acute and convalescent phases of COVID-19 were provided by collaborators in the United States, Italy and Spain. The material from the prospective study consisted of cDNA or gDNA derived from T cells, B-cell-depleted T cells, or PBMCs. The dataset comprised deeply sampled blood TCRbeta repertoires from subjects exposed to, actively infected with, or recovered from COVID-19. The repertoires were released in a freely available public database meant as a resource for research on the immune response to SARS-CoV-2. Samples were obtained from the ongoing ImmuneRACE study (first 160 participants) and from over a thousand subjects provided by 6 global collaborators. Sample metadata almost always included a de-identified subject ID, COVID-19 status, age in years and sex. Where available, HLA class I and class II types were taken from metadata supplied by the sample provider and were not determined by assay-based typing.

The immunoSEQ Assay, a bias-controlled multiplex PCR, was used to amplify TCRbeta CDR3 regions from genomic DNA. For the original study's pipeline: Nucleated cell counts per sample were estimated from amplification of reference gene primers within the assay. To quantify the absolute abundance of each unique TCRbeta CDR3 rearrangement, sequence reads were collapsed and filtered. For each sample, productive Simpson clonality was calculated as the square root of Simpson's diversity index across productive rearrangements. Held by TCRdb, this immuneACCESS table contains in-frame sequences only and omits some clones. Under half of the omission traces to an unresolved V gene where checked; the cause of the rest is unknown. That table furnishes V, J and clone size, whereas the DNA furnished D and trimming. This sample gives about 250,000 clones in total; roughly 86% of them show up just once. The ten top clones hold 1.5% to 2% of the sample.

The germline V gene gives CDR1 as MGHRA and CDR2 as YSYEKL. The junction shows trimming of 3 bases on V and 4 bases on J, and the gene matches do not reach 8 bases of it. Spanning cysteine to phenylalanine, the CDR3 consists of 16 amino acids. Only CDR3 DNA remains: 48 bases, in frame from the first base. Another Seattle source contributed samples from volunteer blood donors who had recovered from COVID-19. The collaborating institutions used their own protocols to collect whole blood in K2EDTA tubes. For TCRbeta analysis, collaborators shipped samples as frozen whole blood, isolated PBMCs, or DNA extracted from either of those sample types. In this sample, this clone turned up many times. No antigen is known for it. The record has no base qualities; no much larger clone is one base away. The paper as a whole reports these results and caveats: Clinical and demographic metadata were provided uncurated, with the amount varying by source and participant.

The specimen was peripheral blood. The receptor was isolated from an older woman who had recovered from COVID-19. The receptor chain draws on TRBV4-1 and TRBJ1-3, with 8 junctional bases fitting TRBD1. The nucleotide sequence reads as follows: TGCGCCAGCAGCCAGGTCGGGACAGGTGGAGGAAACACCATATATTTT. Its product reads: CASSQVGTGGGNTIYF.